This paragraph reports one T cell receptor (beta chain). V lost 0 bases, J lost 10 bases, and 10 bases lay in between. CDR3 length: 13 amino acids. This specimen comes from a study of blood T cell repertoires in COVID-19. On the study more broadly: From the United States, Italy and Spain came samples of acute and convalescent COVID-19. T cells, B-cell-depleted T cells, or PBMCs supplied cDNA or gDNA.

In the source study's methods: Nucleated cell number was recorded as an estimate derived from reference gene primer amplification. TCRdb's table, derived via immunoSEQ multiplex PCR, lists solely in-frame clones and lacks some. The DNA gave D and trimming, while V, J and clone size come from that table. The table has over 200,000 clones, approximately 86% seen once. Sequenced input: peripheral blood. V and J are TRBV12-3 or TRBV12-4 and TRBJ1-5; D gene ambiguous. The receptor was derived from a woman aged 25-40 years with acute or convalescent COVID-19. CDR3 protein: CASSLAPVDPQHF. The CDR3 region has the DNA TGTGCCAGCAGTTTAGCCCCAGTCGATCCCCAGCATTTT.